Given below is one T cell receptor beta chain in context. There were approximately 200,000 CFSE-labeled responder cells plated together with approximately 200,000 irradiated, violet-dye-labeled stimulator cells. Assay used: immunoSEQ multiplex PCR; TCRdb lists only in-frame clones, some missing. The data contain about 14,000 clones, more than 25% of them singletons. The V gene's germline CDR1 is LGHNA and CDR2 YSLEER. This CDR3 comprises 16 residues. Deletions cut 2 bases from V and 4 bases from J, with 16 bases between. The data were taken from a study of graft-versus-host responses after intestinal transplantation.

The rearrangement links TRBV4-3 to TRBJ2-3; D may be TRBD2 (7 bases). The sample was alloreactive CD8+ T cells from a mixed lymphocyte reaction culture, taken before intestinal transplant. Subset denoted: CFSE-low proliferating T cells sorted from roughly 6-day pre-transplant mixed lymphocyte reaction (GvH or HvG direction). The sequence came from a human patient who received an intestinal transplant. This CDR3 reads CASSQSFRGGADTQYF. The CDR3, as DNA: TGCGCCAGCAGCCAAAGTTTCCGCGGGGGCGCAGATACGCAGTATTTT.